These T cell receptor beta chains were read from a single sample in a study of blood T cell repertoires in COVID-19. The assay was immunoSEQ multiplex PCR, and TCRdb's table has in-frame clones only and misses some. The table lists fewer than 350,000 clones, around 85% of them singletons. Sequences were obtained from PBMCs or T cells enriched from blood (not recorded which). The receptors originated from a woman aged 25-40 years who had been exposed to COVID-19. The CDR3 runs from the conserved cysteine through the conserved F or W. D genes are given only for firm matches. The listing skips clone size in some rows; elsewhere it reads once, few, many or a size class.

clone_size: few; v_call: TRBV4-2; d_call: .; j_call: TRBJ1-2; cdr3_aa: CASSQGGEGYTF; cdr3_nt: TGTGCCAGCAGCCAAGGAGGAGAGGGCTACACCTTC
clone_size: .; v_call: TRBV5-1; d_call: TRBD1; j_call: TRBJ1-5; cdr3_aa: CASSATGGNQPQHF; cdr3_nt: TGCGCCAGCAGCGCAACAGGGGGGAATCAGCCCCAGCATTTT
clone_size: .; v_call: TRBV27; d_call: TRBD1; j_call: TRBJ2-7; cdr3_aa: CASSLGQGGVYEQYF; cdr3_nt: TGTGCCAGCAGTTTGGGACAGGGCGGGGTCTACGAGCAGTACTTC
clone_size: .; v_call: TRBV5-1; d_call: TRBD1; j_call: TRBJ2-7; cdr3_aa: CASSLGQGTSYEQYF; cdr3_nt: TGCGCCAGCAGCTTAGGACAGGGGACCTCCTACGAGCAGTACTTC
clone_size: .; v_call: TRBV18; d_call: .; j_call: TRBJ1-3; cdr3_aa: CASSQDSVGSGNTIYF; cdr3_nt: TGTGCCAGCTCACAAGACAGCGTGGGCTCTGGAAACACCATATATTTT
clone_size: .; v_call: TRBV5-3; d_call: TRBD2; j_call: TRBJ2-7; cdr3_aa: CARGGGGLALSYEQYF; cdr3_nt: TGTGCCAGAGGGGGCGGAGGACTAGCGTTATCCTACGAGCAGTACTTC
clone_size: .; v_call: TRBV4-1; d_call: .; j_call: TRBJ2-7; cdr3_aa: CASSQEWESGIGYGYEQYF; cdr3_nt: TGCGCCAGCAGCCAAGAATGGGAGTCGGGGATCGGATACGGCTACGAGCAGTACTTC
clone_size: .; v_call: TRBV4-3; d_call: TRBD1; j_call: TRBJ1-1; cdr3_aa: CASSQEVGRGRHTEAFF; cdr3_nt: TGCGCCAGCAGCCAAGAGGTGGGCAGGGGGAGGCACACTGAAGCTTTCTTT
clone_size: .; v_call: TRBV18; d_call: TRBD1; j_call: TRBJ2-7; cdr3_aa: CASSAGTGLYEQYF; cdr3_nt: TGTGCCAGCTCAGCCGGGACAGGGTTATACGAGCAGTACTTC
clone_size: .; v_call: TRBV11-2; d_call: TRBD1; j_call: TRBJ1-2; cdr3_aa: CASSLGTGRYSYGYTF; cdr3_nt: TGTGCCAGCAGCTTAGGGACAGGGCGCTACTCTTACGGCTACACCTTC
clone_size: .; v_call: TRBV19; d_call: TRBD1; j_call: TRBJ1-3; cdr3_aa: CASRSRGPLDTIYF; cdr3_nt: TGTGCCAGTAGGTCCAGGGGGCCCTTGGACACCATATATTTT
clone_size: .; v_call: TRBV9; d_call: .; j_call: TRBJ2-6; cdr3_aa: CASSVATGGRANVLTF; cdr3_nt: TGTGCCAGCAGCGTAGCAACCGGGGGAAGGGCCAACGTCCTGACTTTC
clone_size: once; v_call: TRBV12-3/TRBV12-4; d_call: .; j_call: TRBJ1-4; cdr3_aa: CASRQREKLFF; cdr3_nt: TGTGCCAGCAGACAAAGAGAAAAACTGTTTTTT
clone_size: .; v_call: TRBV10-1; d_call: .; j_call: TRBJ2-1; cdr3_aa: CASSDPGHRQFF; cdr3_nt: TGCGCCAGCAGTGATCCGGGACACCGGCAGTTCTTC
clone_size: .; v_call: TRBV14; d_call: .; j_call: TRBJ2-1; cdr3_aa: CASSQVSGYYNEQFF; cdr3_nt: TGTGCCAGCAGCCAAGTCAGCGGATACTACAATGAGCAGTTCTTC
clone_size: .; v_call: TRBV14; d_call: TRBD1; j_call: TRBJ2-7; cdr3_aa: CASSDWTGSYEQYF; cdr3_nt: TGTGCCAGCAGCGATTGGACAGGGAGCTACGAGCAGTACTTC
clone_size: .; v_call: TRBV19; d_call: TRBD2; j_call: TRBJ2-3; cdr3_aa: CASSPRLAASTDTQYF; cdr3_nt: TGTGCCAGTAGTCCCCGACTAGCGGCTAGCACAGATACGCAGTATTTT
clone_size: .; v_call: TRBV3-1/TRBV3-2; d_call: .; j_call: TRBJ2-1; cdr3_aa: CASSQVRDLSSYNEQFF; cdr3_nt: TGTGCCAGCAGCCAAGTCCGGGACTTGAGCTCCTACAATGAGCAGTTCTTC
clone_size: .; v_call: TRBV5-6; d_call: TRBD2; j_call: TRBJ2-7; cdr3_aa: CASSPGLAGTYREQYF; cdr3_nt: TGTGCCAGCAGCCCGGGACTAGCGGGGACTTATCGAGAGCAGTACTTC
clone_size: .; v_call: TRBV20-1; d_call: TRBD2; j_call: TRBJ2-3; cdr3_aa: CSASWRTRVSDTQYF; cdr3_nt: TGCAGTGCTAGTTGGAGGACTAGGGTATCAGATACGCAGTATTTT
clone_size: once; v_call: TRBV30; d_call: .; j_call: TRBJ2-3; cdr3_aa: CAWSGLRGGGGTDTQYF; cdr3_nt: TGTGCCTGGAGTGGCCTCCGGGGAGGGGGTGGAACAGATACGCAGTATTTT
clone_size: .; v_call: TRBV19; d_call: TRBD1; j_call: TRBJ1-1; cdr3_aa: CASSMTGNVDEAFF; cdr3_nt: TGTGCCAGTAGTATGACAGGGAACGTGGATGAAGCTTTCTTT
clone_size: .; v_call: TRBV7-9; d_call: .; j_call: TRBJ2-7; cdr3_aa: CASSLGGFPYEQYF; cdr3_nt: TGTGCCAGCAGCTTAGGCGGGTTCCCCTACGAGCAGTACTTC
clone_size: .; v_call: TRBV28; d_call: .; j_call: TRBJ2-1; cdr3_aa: CASSPGGLQDYNEQFF; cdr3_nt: TGTGCCAGCAGCCCGGGTGGGTTACAGGACTACAATGAGCAGTTCTTC
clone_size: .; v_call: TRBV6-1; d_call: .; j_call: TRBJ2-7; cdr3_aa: CASSDQGETYEQYF; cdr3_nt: TGTGCCAGCAGTGATCAAGGAGAGACCTACGAGCAGTACTTC
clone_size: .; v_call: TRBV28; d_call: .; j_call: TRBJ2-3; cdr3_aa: CASSLMGSGAGRKDTQYF; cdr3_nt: TGTGCCAGCAGTTTGATGGGAAGTGGGGCAGGGAGGAAGGATACGCAGTATTTT
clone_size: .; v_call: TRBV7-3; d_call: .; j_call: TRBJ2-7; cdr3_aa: CASSLTQGHLYEQYF; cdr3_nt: TGTGCCAGCAGCTTAACACAGGGACACCTCTACGAGCAGTACTTC
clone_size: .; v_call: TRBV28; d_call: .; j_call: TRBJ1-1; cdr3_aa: CASSLGTRVIKAFF; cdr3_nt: TGTGCCAGCAGTTTAGGGACACGGGTTATAAAAGCTTTCTTT
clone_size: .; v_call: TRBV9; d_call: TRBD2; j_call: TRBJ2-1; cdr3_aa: CASSVAGAGGGYNEQFF; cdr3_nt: TGTGCCAGCAGCGTAGCGGGAGCGGGAGGGGGCTACAATGAGCAGTTCTTC
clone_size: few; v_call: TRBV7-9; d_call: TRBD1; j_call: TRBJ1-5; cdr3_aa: CASSLVLGTGVQPQHF; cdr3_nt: TGTGCCAGCAGCTTGGTCCTCGGGACAGGGGTCCAGCCCCAGCATTTT
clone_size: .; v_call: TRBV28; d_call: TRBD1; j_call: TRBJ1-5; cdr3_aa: CASSSHNRGISNQPQHF; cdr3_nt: TGTGCCAGCAGCAGCCACAACAGGGGGATAAGCAATCAGCCCCAGCATTTT
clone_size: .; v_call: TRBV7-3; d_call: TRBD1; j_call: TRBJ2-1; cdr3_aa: CASSFNGQGAEEQFF; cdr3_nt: TGTGCCAGCAGCTTTAACGGACAGGGGGCGGAGGAGCAGTTCTTC
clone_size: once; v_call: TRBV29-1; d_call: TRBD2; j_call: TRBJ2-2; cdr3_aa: CSVVGPSGSTGELFF; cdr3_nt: TGCAGCGTTGTCGGCCCTAGCGGCTCCACCGGGGAGCTGTTTTTT
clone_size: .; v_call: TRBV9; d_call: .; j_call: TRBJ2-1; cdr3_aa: CASSVTSERVVNEQFF; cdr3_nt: TGTGCCAGCAGCGTAACCTCAGAACGGGTGGTAAATGAGCAGTTCTTC
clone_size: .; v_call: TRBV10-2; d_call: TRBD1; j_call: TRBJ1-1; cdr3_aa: CASSGDRGQIEAFF; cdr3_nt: TGCGCCAGCAGCGGCGACAGGGGGCAGATTGAAGCTTTCTTT
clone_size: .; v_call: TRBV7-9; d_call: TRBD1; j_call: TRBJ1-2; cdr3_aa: CASSLMRQGDSDGYTF; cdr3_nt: TGTGCCAGCAGCTTAATGAGACAGGGGGATAGCGATGGCTACACCTTC
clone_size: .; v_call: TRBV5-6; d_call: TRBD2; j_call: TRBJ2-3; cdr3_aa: CASRINGGAYDTQYF; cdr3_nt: TGTGCCAGCAGGATTAACGGGGGGGCTTATGATACGCAGTATTTT
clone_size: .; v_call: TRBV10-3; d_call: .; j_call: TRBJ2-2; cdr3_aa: CAISDQAGSTGELFF; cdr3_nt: TGTGCCATCAGTGACCAGGCAGGGTCCACCGGGGAGCTGTTTTTT
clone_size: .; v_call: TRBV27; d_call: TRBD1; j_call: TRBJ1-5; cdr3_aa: CASKSTGVGNQPQHF; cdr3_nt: TGTGCCAGCAAGAGTACAGGGGTTGGCAATCAGCCCCAGCATTTT
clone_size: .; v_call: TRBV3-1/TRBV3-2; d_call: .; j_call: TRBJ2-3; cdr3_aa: CASSQLSTDTQYF; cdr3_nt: TGTGCCAGCAGCCAGCTAAGCACAGATACGCAGTATTTT
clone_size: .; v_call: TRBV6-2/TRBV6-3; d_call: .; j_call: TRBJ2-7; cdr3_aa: CASSYRTQGMTDSYEQYF; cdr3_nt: TGTGCCAGCAGTTACCGCACTCAAGGGATGACAGACTCCTACGAGCAGTACTTC